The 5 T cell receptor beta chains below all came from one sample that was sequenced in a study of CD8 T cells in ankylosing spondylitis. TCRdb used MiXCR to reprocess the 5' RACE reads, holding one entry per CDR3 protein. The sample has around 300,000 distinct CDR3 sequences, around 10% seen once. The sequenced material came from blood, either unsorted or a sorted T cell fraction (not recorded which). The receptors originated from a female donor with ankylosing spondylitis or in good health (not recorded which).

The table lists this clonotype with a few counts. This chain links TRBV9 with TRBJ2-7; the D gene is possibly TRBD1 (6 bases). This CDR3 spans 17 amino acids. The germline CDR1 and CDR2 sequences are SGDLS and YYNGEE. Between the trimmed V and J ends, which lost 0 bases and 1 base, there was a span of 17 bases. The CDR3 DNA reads TGTGCCAGCAGCGTAGACCCTTTAGGGGGAGTTTCCTACGAGCAGTACTTC. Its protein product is CASSVDPLGGVSYEQYF.

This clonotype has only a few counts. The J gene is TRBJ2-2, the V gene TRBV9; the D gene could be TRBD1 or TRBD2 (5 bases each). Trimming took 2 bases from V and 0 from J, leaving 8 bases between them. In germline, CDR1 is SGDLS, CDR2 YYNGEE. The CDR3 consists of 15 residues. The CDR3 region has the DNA TGTGCCAGCAGCGTCTGGGGGTCGAACACCGGGGAGCTGTTTTTT. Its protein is CASSVWGSNTGELFF.

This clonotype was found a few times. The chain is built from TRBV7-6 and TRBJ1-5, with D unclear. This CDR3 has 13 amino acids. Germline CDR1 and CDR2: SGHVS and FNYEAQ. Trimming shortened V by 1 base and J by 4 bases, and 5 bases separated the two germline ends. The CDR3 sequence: CASSLGRNQPQHF. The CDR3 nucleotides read TGTGCCAGCAGCTTAGGTAGAAATCAGCCCCAGCATTTT.

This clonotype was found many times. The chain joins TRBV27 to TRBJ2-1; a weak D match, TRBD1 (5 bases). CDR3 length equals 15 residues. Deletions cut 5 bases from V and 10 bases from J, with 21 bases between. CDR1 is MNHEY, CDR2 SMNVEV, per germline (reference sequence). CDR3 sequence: CASSPPPDGAGEQFF. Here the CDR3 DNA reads TGTGCCAGCAGTCCACCTCCGGACGGCGCAGGGGAGCAGTTCTTC.

CDR3 DNA sequence: TGTGCCTGCGGTCTTCGGACAGGGGGCACAGATACGCAGTATTTT. Protein product: CACGLRTGGTDTQYF. This rearrangement joins TRBV30 to TRBJ2-3; 9 bases line up with TRBD1. CDR1 and CDR2 (germline): GTSNPN, SVGIG (reference sequence). The CDR3 loop spans 15 amino acids. V shed 6 bases, J shed 1 base, and the junction held 8 bases outside the gene matches.